The present entry profiles one T cell receptor (beta chain) with its context. Its antigen is currently unknown. CDR3 length: 13 residues. The germline V and J ends were trimmed by 3 bases and 4 bases, with 13 bases remaining between them. CDR1 DFQATT and CDR2 SNEGSKA come from the germline V gene (reference sequence). The sample belongs to a study of blood T cells in healthy people across ages. Study-level results: Higher diversity and more naive CD4+ cells were features of long-lived donors, compared to aged donors.

A sample-barcoded 5' primer and a J-beta primer mix were used in a second PCR of roughly 7 to 11 cycles. TCRdb independently ran MiXCR on the 5' RACE reads; one entry per CDR3 protein. The table includes hundreds of thousands of distinct CDR3 sequences, under 55% detected once. The V and J genes are TRBV20-1 and TRBJ2-7; weak D call: TRBD1 (6 bases). The sample was blood. The sequence came from a man aged 60 to 69 in good health. CDR3 in amino acids: CSASPGQKYEQYF. CDR3 bases: TGCAGTGCTAGCCCGGGACAAAAATACGAGCAGTACTTC.